This T cell receptor (beta chain) originates from a study of cytomegalovirus exposure and HLA in healthy donors. At the level of the study: Early released data had about 85 million unique TCRs, all coming from HLA-typed donors. Study-level points and caveats: It was confirmed in vitro that a few of the CMV-associated chains were specific for CMV antigens. Reportedly, diagnosis of cytomegalovirus status by the classifier showed high specificity and sensitivity. An analysis was carried out later, and it reportedly showed fewer N-insertions in an Asian-associated ancestry cluster than the roughly 670-donor mean.

The PCR used 60 Vbeta and 13 Jbeta primers. Generated by immunoSEQ multiplex PCR, the TCRdb table keeps only in-frame clones and is missing some. The sample gives about 160,000 clones, 78% of which show up once; around 3% is in the top ten. This CDR3 comprises 18 residues. V shed 4 bases and J 0 bases; nucleotides not matched to a gene: 8. Germline V gives CDR1 SGHRS, CDR2 YFSETQ. Comment on this clone: Its antigen is still unknown.

The chain joins TRBV5-1 to TRBJ2-6, with 9 bases matching TRBD1. Sequencing was done on a sample of PBMCs. This TCR was recovered from a woman between 45 and 60 years old in good health and CMV-seropositive. The CDR3 loop reads CASSGGQGPYSGANVLTF. The CDR3 region has the DNA TGCGCCAGCAGCGGGGGACAGGGCCCCTACTCTGGGGCCAACGTCCTGACTTTC.